What follows describes a single T cell receptor beta chain. What it recognizes is unknown. This entry belongs to a study of cytotoxic CD8 clonotypes in ibrutinib-treated CLL. Turning to the study itself: Patients: more than 10 relapsed/refractory, approximately 14 treatment-naive, 17 IGHV unmutated. Partial response occurred in approximately 25 patients and complete response in 2; at median approximately 68 months, roughly 15 remained remitted and around twelve progressed. General observations from the study: At baseline, clonality was higher than in age-matched healthy donors and correlated with CD8+ counts.

Genomic DNA in a quantity of about 2.2 micrograms was derived from cryopreserved PBMCs for TCR beta libraries. Sequencing was performed with immunoSEQ multiplex PCR; in TCRdb, only in-frame clones are kept and a portion is missing. The table lists around 330,000 clones, 67% of them singletons. The CDR3 totals 15 residues. Germline lookup yields CDR1 SNHLY and CDR2 FYNNEI. Trimming at V came to 6 bases and at J to 0 bases, leaving 7 bases not matched to a gene. The chain joins TRBV2 to TRBJ2-7; 8 nucleotides align to TRBD2. The starting material was PBMCs, obtained after 36 months of ibrutinib treatment. The sequence was obtained from a human donor with chronic lymphocytic leukemia. CDR3 bases: TGTGCCAGCAGGGCACGACTAGCGAGCTCCTACGAGCAGTACTTC. Translating gives CASRARLASSYEQYF.